The 22 T cell receptor beta chains given below trace back to one sample, sequenced in a study of T-cell memory formation after mild COVID-19. Via MiXCR, TCRdb re-called the 5' RACE reads, giving one row per CDR3 protein. The sample records under 250,000 distinct CDR3 sequences, over 9% being singletons. The sequenced sample was PBMCs or a T cell subset sorted from them (not recorded which). The receptors derive from a man aged 18-30 years who had mild COVID-19 (a few samples of this study predate the infection). Cell type and time point are not known.

Only a few counts were recorded for this clonotype. The V and J genes are TRBV12-3 or TRBV12-4 and TRBJ1-2, with D uncertain. The length of the CDR3 is 12 residues. With 8 bases removed from V and 6 bases from J, the gap between germline ends came to 13 bases. CDR3 in amino acids: CASAHRVDGYTF. The CDR3 nucleotides are TGTGCCAGCGCCCACAGAGTCGATGGCTACACCTTC.

This clonotype was seen a few times. This chain uses TRBV24-1 with TRBJ2-3; 10 nucleotides line up with TRBD2. The CDR3 sequence is 16 residues long. V was clipped by 1 base and J by 6 bases; unmatched bases: 6. Germline CDR1 and CDR2: KGHDR and SFDVKD. The CDR3: CATSDFRAGGLDTQYF. The CDR3 nucleotides read TGTGCCACCAGTGATTTTCGAGCGGGGGGGCTCGATACGCAGTATTTT.

This clonotype was counted many times. The chain is built from TRBV12-3 or TRBV12-4 and TRBJ2-1; TRBD2 is a possible D gene (5 bases). This CDR3 has 15 amino acids. V was pared by 1 base and J by 2 bases, with 9 bases between. DNA of the CDR3: TGTGCCAGCAGTTTAGAAGCGGCTGCCTACAATGAGCAGTTCTTC. Translating it yields CASSLEAAAYNEQFF.

V usage is TRBV5-4 and J usage is TRBJ1-6; TRBD1 might be the D (6 bases). Trimming pared 3 bases from V and 6 bases from J, leaving 16 bases between. Germline values: CDR1 SGHNT, CDR2 YYREEE (reference sequence). The CDR3 covers 16 residues. The CDR3 loop is CASSSPEQGPNSPLHF. The CDR3 nucleotides read TGTGCCAGCAGCTCTCCGGAACAGGGACCTAATTCACCCCTCCACTTT.

The sample holds a few counts of this clonotype. This chain uses TRBV5-5 with TRBJ1-1; 10 bases are shared with TRBD1. V was clipped by 2 bases and J by 6 bases; unmatched bases: 13. Germline V CDR1 and CDR2: SGHKS, YYEKEE (reference sequence). This CDR3 comprises 17 residues. The CDR3 spells CASSFYPQDRGHSEAFF. The CDR3 DNA reads as TGTGCCAGCAGCTTCTATCCACAAGACAGGGGGCATTCTGAAGCTTTCTTT.

The genes are TRBV20-1 and TRBJ2-7; D not resolved. CDR3 length: 11 residues. With 3 bases removed from V and 2 bases from J, the gap between germline ends came to 5 bases. The germline V gene encodes CDR1 DFQATT and CDR2 SNEGSKA (reference sequence). CDR3 sequence (DNA): TGCAGTGCTAGGCAGGCCTACGAGCAGTACGTC. It specifies CSARQAYEQYV.

This clonotype was detected a few times. This chain uses TRBV20-1 with TRBJ1-1; D remains ambiguous. Trimming removed 1 base from V and 7 bases from J, with 7 bases in between. Germline lookup yields CDR1 DFQATT and CDR2 SNEGSKA (reference sequence). The CDR3 has 11 residues. The DNA of the CDR3 is TGCAGTGCTAGAGTAAGCAGTGAAGCTTTCTTT. Protein sequence: CSARVSSEAFF.

The chain carries TRBV6-2 or TRBV6-3 and TRBJ2-2; D is possibly TRBD2 (6 bases). V was pared by 6 bases and J by 0 bases, with 11 bases between. Germline V gene sequence: CDR1 MNHEY, CDR2 SVGEGT. The CDR3 runs to 15 residues. The CDR3 loop is CASSRDLPNTGELFF. CDR3 nucleotide sequence: TGTGCCAGCAGCAGGGACTTACCGAACACCGGGGAGCTGTTTTTT.

The chain recombines TRBV12-3 or TRBV12-4 with TRBJ2-1; D gene unclear. The CDR3 runs to 12 residues. V dropped 6 bases and J dropped 4 bases, with 7 bases sitting between them. CDR3 region: CASRWLYNEQFF. CDR3 sequence (DNA): TGTGCCAGCAGGTGGCTGTACAATGAGCAGTTCTTC.

The genes are TRBV18 and TRBJ2-7, with a tentative D call TRBD2 (6 bases). This CDR3 region has 13 residues. V gave up 1 base and J gave up 5 bases, with 9 bases separating them. CDR1 and CDR2 from the germline V gene are KGHSH and LQKENI. CDR3 DNA: TGTGCCAGCTCACCACGAGGAGGGGACGAGCAGTACGTC. The encoded protein is CASSPRGGDEQYV.

This clonotype was observed a handful of times. The rearrangement links TRBV28 to TRBJ1-6, with 7 bases fitting TRBD1. Germline V CDR1 and CDR2: MDHEN, SYDVKM. There are 14 residues in the CDR3. With 2 bases clipped from V and 6 bases from J, the junction kept 1 base outside the gene matches. The CDR3 here is CASSLDRVNSPLHF. The CDR3 nucleotides read TGTGCCAGCAGTTTAGACAGGGTTAATTCACCCCTCCACTTT.

This clonotype appeared a few times. V usage is TRBV12-3 or TRBV12-4 and J usage is TRBJ1-2, with a possible D match to TRBD1 (6 bases). The CDR3 has 14 amino acids. Trimming removed 4 bases at V and 8 bases at J, with 17 bases between. The CDR3 loop reads CASSSWGGAGGYTF. The CDR3 DNA sequence: TGTGCCAGCAGTTCCTGGGGGGGGGCGGGGGGCTACACCTTC.

This clonotype was counted at least ten times. The chain employs TRBV7-8 and TRBJ2-1, with TRBD1 as a possible D gene (6 bases). The CDR3 totals 13 residues. Trimming shortened V by 5 bases and J by 8 bases, and 13 bases separated the two germline ends. Germline V gives CDR1 SGHVS, CDR2 FQNEAQ. The CDR3 DNA is TGTGCCAGCAGCATAAGGACAGCCGATGAGCAGTTCTTC. Translating gives CASSIRTADEQFF.

Many counts were recorded for this clonotype. V gene TRBV5-1 combines with J gene TRBJ2-7, with D uncertain. Germline assignment: CDR1 SGHRS and CDR2 YFSETQ. CDR3 length: 15 amino acids. With 0 bases removed from V and 2 bases from J, the gap between germline ends came to 12 bases. The CDR3 coding sequence is TGCGCCAGCAGCTTGGCCGCGACGAATGCCTACGAGCAGTACTTC. This translates into CASSLAATNAYEQYF.

The V gene is TRBV11-2, the J gene TRBJ1-2; D remains ambiguous. There are 12 residues in the CDR3. Trimming removed 5 bases from V and 8 bases from J, with 12 bases in between. The germline CDR1 and CDR2 sequences are SGHAT and FQNNGV. Here the CDR3 DNA reads TGTGCCAGCAGCCCAACGATTGGCGGCTACACCTTC. Translated, it gives CASSPTIGGYTF.

This chain connects TRBV7-9 to TRBJ2-6, with D perhaps TRBD1 or TRBD2 (6 bases each). The ends were cut back, 2 bases at V and 4 bases at J, with 12 bases in the middle. The CDR3 has 16 residues. Germline V gives CDR1 SEHNR, CDR2 FQNEAQ (reference sequence). CDR3 sequence reads: CASSLRRGIGANVLTF. The CDR3 DNA is TGTGCCAGCAGCTTAAGGAGGGGGATAGGGGCCAACGTCCTGACTTTC.

The chain employs TRBV29-1 and TRBJ2-7; D possibly uses TRBD1 or TRBD2 (5 bases each). V dropped 2 bases and J dropped 4 bases, with 18 bases sitting between them. Germline CDR1 SQVTM, CDR2 ANQGSEA. The CDR3 loop spans 15 amino acids. In DNA, the CDR3 is TGCAGCGTTGAATCCGGAGGACATTCATCGTACGAGCAGTACTTC. Translating it yields CSVESGGHSSYEQYF.

This clonotype has a handful of counts. The chain employs TRBV7-2 and TRBJ2-1, with a possible D match to TRBD1 (6 bases). V dropped 5 bases and J dropped 8 bases, with 16 bases sitting between them. CDR3 size: 14 residues. The germline V gene encodes CDR1 SGHTA and CDR2 FQGNSA. The CDR3 spells CASSPFQGWDEQFF. The CDR3 DNA follows: TGTGCCAGCAGCCCTTTTCAGGGGTGGGATGAGCAGTTCTTC. Complete variable domain (other parts from reference TRBV7-2 and TRBJ2-1): GAGVSQSPSNKVTEKGKDVELRCDPISGHTALYWYRQSLGQGLEFLIYFQGNSAPDKSGLPSDRFSAERTGGSVSTLTIQRTQQEDSAVYLCASSPFQGWDEQFFGPGTRLTVL.

The CDR3 DNA reads as TGTGCCACCAGCTGGGGACTAGCGGGGGGAGAGACCCAGTACTTC. This translates into CATSWGLAGGETQYF. This sequence joins TRBV15 and TRBJ2-5; 15 bases align to TRBD2. CDR1 is LNHNV and CDR2 is YYDKDF in the germline V gene (reference sequence). The CDR3 runs to 15 residues. The V gene end was trimmed by 5 bases and the J gene end by 4 bases; junction bases not matched to a gene: 2.

This clonotype was seen repeatedly, ten times or more. V usage is TRBV5-6 and J usage is TRBJ2-5; the D gene is possibly TRBD1 (6 bases). Trimming cost V 4 bases and J 7 bases, with 20 bases left between them. The CDR3 sequence is 15 residues long. Germline CDR1 and CDR2: SGHDT and YYEEEE. The CDR3 sequence is CASSPESRDIGTQYF. In DNA, the CDR3 is TGTGCCAGCAGCCCTGAGTCCCGGGACATTGGGACCCAGTACTTC. The full variable domain, its missing parts supplied by reference TRBV5-6 and TRBJ2-5, is DAGVTQSPTHLIKTRGQQVTLRCSPKSGHDTVSWYQQALGQGPQFIFQYYEEEERQRGNFPDRFSGHQFPNYSSELNVNALLLGDSALYLCASSPESRDIGTQYFGPGTRLLVL.

The chain recombines TRBV7-2 with TRBJ1-6, with D uncertain. The CDR3 length is 15 residues. The germline CDR1 and CDR2 sequences are SGHTA and FQGNSA. Deletions cut 6 bases from V and 2 bases from J, with 11 bases between. CDR3 residues: CASSPTYAYNSPLHF. The CDR3, as DNA: TGTGCCAGCAGTCCAACTTATGCCTATAATTCACCCCTCCACTTT.

This chain links TRBV7-8 with TRBJ2-2; TRBD2 aligns across 14 bases. Looked up from germline, CDR1 is SGHVS and CDR2 is FQNEAQ. The length of the CDR3 is 17 residues. The junction had 4 bases not matched to a gene; V was cut back by 4 bases and J by 3 bases. This CDR3 is CASSWGLAGEYTGELFF. CDR3 nucleotide sequence: TGTGCCAGCAGCTGGGGACTAGCGGGGGAATACACCGGGGAGCTGTTTTTT.